The clone carrying this T cell receptor beta chain was seen only once. Authors' data handling: Amplified reference gene primers provided the basis for estimating nucleated cell counts. Measured with immunoSEQ multiplex PCR; TCRdb has only the in-frame clones, and not every one. That table is the source of V, J and clone size, and D and trimming were worked out from the DNA. The sample gives 150,000 to 200,000 clones, approximately 81% of which show up once; roughly 1% is in the top ten. This entry belongs to a study of blood T cell repertoires in COVID-19. Whole-study context: Both acute and convalescent COVID-19 samples were obtained from the United States, Italy and Spain.

The germline V gene encodes CDR1 PRHDT and CDR2 FYEKMQ (reference sequence). The CDR3 runs 15 residues. The V gene end was trimmed by 3 bases and the J gene end by 8 bases; junction bases not matched to a gene: 10. This clonotype was obtained from a man aged 35-49 years with acute or convalescent COVID-19. The sample was peripheral blood. The V gene is TRBV13, the J gene TRBJ2-1, with 7 positions matching TRBD2. CDR3 loop: CASSFRLADNHEQFF. The DNA of the CDR3 is TGTGCCAGCAGCTTTCGGCTAGCGGACAATCATGAGCAGTTCTTC. Complete variable domain (other parts from reference TRBV13 and TRBJ2-1): AAGVIQSPRHLIKEKRETATLKCYPIPRHDTVYWYQQGPGQDPQFLISFYEKMQSDKGSIPDRFSAQQFSDYHSELNMSSLELGDSALYFCASSFRLADNHEQFFGPGTRLTVL.